Sequencing of this T cell receptor beta chain was carried out in a study of cytomegalovirus exposure and HLA in healthy donors. V shed 0 bases and J shed 2 bases, with 8 bases lying between them. The CDR3 loop spans 14 amino acids. Germline V gene lookup returns CDR1 MNHEY and CDR2 SVGAGI. In the PCR, 60 Vbeta and 13 Jbeta primers were used. Some clones are missing from TCRdb's copy, which holds only in-frame ones; the method was immunoSEQ multiplex PCR. The sample has more than 150,000 clones, 70% to 80% seen once; the top ten hold around 1.5%. This sequence originates from a man younger than 35 in good health and CMV-seronegative. The genes are TRBV6-5 and TRBJ2-7, with a tentative D call TRBD1 (6 bases). Sequences were obtained from PBMCs. CDR3 bases: TGTGCCAGCAGTTACTCACAGGGAACCTACGAGCAGTACTTC. Encoded protein: CASSYSQGTYEQYF.